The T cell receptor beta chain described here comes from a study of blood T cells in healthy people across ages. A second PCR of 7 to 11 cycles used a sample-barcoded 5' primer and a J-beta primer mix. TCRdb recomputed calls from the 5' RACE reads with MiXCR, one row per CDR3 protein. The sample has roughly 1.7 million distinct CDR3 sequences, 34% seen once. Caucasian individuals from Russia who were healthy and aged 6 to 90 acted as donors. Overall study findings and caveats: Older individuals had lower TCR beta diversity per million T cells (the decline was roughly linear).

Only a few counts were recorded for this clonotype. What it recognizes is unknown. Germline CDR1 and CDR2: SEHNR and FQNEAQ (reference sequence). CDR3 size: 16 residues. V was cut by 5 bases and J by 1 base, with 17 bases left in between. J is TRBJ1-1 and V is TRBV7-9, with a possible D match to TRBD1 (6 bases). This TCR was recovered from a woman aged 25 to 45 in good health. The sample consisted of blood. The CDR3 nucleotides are TGTGCCAGCAGCCGTTGGTGGCAGGGACAGAACACTGAAGCTTTCTTT. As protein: CASSRWWQGQNTEAFF.